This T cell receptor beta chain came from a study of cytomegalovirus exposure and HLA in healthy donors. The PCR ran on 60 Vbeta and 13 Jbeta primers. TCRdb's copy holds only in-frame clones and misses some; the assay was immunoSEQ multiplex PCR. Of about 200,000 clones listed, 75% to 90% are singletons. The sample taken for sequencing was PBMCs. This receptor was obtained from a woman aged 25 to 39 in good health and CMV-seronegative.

DNA for the CDR3: TGTGCCAGCAGTTGGGACAGAAACACTGAAGCTTTCTTT. It specifies CASSWDRNTEAFF. V usage is TRBV7-3 and J usage is TRBJ1-1; 7 bases match TRBD1. The germline V gene encodes CDR1 SGHTA and CDR2 FQGTGA. Trimming cost V 6 bases and J 2 bases; bases outside gene matches: 3. The CDR3 length is 13 residues.